One and the same sample provided the 10 T cell receptor beta chains below, sequenced in a study of blood T cell repertoires in COVID-19. Using immunoSEQ multiplex PCR, the repertoire was profiled, and TCRdb retains in-frame clones only, with some absent. The table includes around 160,000 clones, more than 70% detected once. Material for sequencing was peripheral blood. The receptors were sampled from a man in his 60s with active or convalescent COVID-19.

The rearrangement joins TRBV7-9 to TRBJ1-1, with D hard to call. The CDR3 covers 13 residues. Trimming left V 6 bases short and J 3 bases short, with 11 bases between. Germline CDR1 is SEHNR and CDR2 is FQNEAQ (reference sequence). CDR3 loop: CASSSLADTEAFF. In DNA, the CDR3 is TGTGCCAGCAGTTCTCTAGCCGACACTGAAGCTTTCTTT.

This chain connects TRBV5-6 to TRBJ1-1, with TRBD1 matching 8 bases. Per the germline V gene, CDR1 is SGHDT and CDR2 is YYEEEE. V lost 3 bases and J lost 5; bases outside the gene matches: 9. The CDR3 extends over 15 amino acids. Here the CDR3 reads CASSWETGDGTEAFF. The DNA of the CDR3 is TGTGCCAGCAGCTGGGAGACAGGGGATGGGACTGAAGCTTTCTTT.

The chain links TRBV7-2 to TRBJ1-5; D gene ambiguous. This CDR3 is built from 13 residues. Germline CDR1 reads SGHTA; CDR2 reads FQGNSA. V shed 4 bases and J shed 9 bases, with 13 bases lying between them. The CDR3 DNA follows: TGTGCCAGCAGCTCGGAGGCCGGTGGGCCCCAGCATTTT. Amino acids: CASSSEAGGPQHF.

The rearrangement joins TRBV27 to TRBJ2-1; TRBD1 might be the D (5 bases). CDR1 and CDR2 (germline): MNHEY, SMNVEV (reference sequence). V lost 2 bases and J lost 6, with 14 bases in between. CDR3 length: 15 residues. CDR3 residues: CASSLQGRRGNEQFF. The CDR3, as DNA: TGTGCCAGCAGTTTACAGGGCCGACGAGGCAATGAGCAGTTCTTC.

V usage is TRBV30 and J usage is TRBJ2-6; D not certain. The germline CDR1 and CDR2 sequences are GTSNPN and SVGIG (reference sequence). V dropped 0 bases and J dropped 0 bases, with 9 bases sitting between them. The CDR3 has 16 amino acids. CDR3 sequence: CAWSVVWSSGANVLTF. In nucleotides, the CDR3 is TGTGCCTGGAGTGTGGTATGGAGCTCTGGGGCCAACGTCCTGACTTTC.

This clone came up a few times. The gene calls are TRBV19 and TRBJ2-1; 7 bases agree with TRBD1. Germline CDR1 LNHDA, CDR2 SQIVND (reference sequence). V shed 4 bases and J 0 bases; nucleotides not matched to a gene: 6. The CDR3 contains 16 residues. The CDR3 nucleotides read TGTGCCAGTAGTACCGGGACAGAGAGCTCCTACAATGAGCAGTTCTTC. It is translated as CASSTGTESSYNEQFF.

This clone was seen a handful of times. The CDR3 protein is CASSFNTGDGEQFF. For the CDR3, the DNA is TGTGCCAGCAGCTTCAACACAGGGGATGGTGAGCAGTTCTTC. V gene TRBV11-2 combines with J gene TRBJ2-1; TRBD1 matches at 7 bases. Trimming at V came to 3 bases and at J to 9 bases, leaving 8 bases not matched to a gene. The germline V gene has CDR1 SGHAT and CDR2 FQNNGV. There are 14 residues in the CDR3.

J is TRBJ1-1 and V is TRBV6-5; TRBD1 might be the D (5 bases). Deletions cut 9 bases from V and 8 bases from J, with 13 bases between. This CDR3 contains 11 residues. Germline-derived CDR1 and CDR2 are MNHEY and SVGAGI. CDR3 residues: CASGRGTEAFF. The CDR3 DNA reads TGTGCCAGTGGTCGGGGGACCGAAGCTTTCTTT.

The chain uses TRBV19 and TRBJ1-1; 10 nucleotides align to TRBD1. The CDR3 runs to 18 residues. From germline, CDR1 is LNHDA and CDR2 SQIVND (reference sequence). The J segment lost 2 bases and the V segment lost 3 bases, leaving 12 bases of the junction unmatched. This chain's CDR3 is CASSMGAGTGVFNTEAFF. CDR3 in DNA: TGTGCCAGTAGTATGGGGGCCGGGACAGGGGTTTTTAACACTGAAGCTTTCTTT.

This clone was detected only a few times. The chain couples TRBV5-1 to TRBJ2-5, with D perhaps matching TRBD1 (5 bases). V shed 1 base and J shed 1 base, with 14 bases lying between them. CDR1 SGHRS and CDR2 YFSETQ come from the germline V gene. CDR3 length: 16 amino acids. The CDR3 loop is CASSLKGVRGQETQYF. The CDR3 nucleotides are TGCGCCAGCAGCTTGAAAGGGGTAAGGGGCCAAGAGACCCAGTACTTC.